The rows below give T cell receptor beta chains drawn from one sample of a study of cytomegalovirus exposure and HLA in healthy donors. The data were produced by immunoSEQ multiplex PCR, yet TCRdb's version contains in-frame clones alone and is incomplete. This table holds about 85,000 clones, around 74% found once. The specimen was PBMCs. Every receptor here comes from a boy younger than 18 in good health and CMV-seronegative. Each CDR3 is given with its conserved first and last residue. Each record gives: V gene, clone size, D gene, J gene, CDR3 DNA, CDR3 protein. D genes are given only for firm matches. Some rows mark clone size as missing; the rest say once, few, many or name a class of expanded clone.

v_gene: TRBV7-6; abundance: .; d_gene: .; j_gene: TRBJ2-1; CDR3nt: TGTGCCAGCAGCTTAGTCATGGGGGCAACAACCAATGAGCAGTTCTTC; CDR3aa: CASSLVMGATTNEQFF
v_gene: TRBV7-9; abundance: .; d_gene: TRBD2; j_gene: TRBJ2-1; CDR3nt: TGTGCCAGCAGACCACTAGCGGGAGATAGGGACTCCAATGAGCAGTTCTTC; CDR3aa: CASRPLAGDRDSNEQFF
v_gene: TRBV30; abundance: once; d_gene: TRBD1; j_gene: TRBJ2-7; CDR3nt: TGTGCCTGGGCCTCCGGGACAGGGACCTACGAGCAGTACTTC; CDR3aa: CAWASGTGTYEQYF
v_gene: TRBV13; abundance: .; d_gene: TRBD2; j_gene: TRBJ2-1; CDR3nt: TGTGCCAGCAGCTTTCCTGCGGGAGGAGCGTTCTTC; CDR3aa: CASSFPAGGAFF
v_gene: TRBV10-3; abundance: .; d_gene: .; j_gene: TRBJ2-3; CDR3nt: TGTGCCGCCGGGATCGCAGATACGCAGTATTTT; CDR3aa: CAAGIADTQYF
v_gene: TRBV1; abundance: .; d_gene: .; j_gene: TRBJ1-1; CDR3nt: TGCACCAGCAGCCTAACAGGGAACACTGAAGCTTTCTTT; CDR3aa: CTSSLTGNTEAFF
v_gene: TRBV2; abundance: .; d_gene: TRBD1; j_gene: TRBJ1-1; CDR3nt: TGTGCCAGCATTTGGGACAGGGATTTGGCTTTCTTT; CDR3aa: CASIWDRDLAFF
v_gene: TRBV5-4; abundance: .; d_gene: TRBD1; j_gene: TRBJ1-1; CDR3nt: TGTGCCAGCAGCCGGCGGACAGGGGGATGGACTGAAGCTTTCTTT; CDR3aa: CASSRRTGGWTEAFF
v_gene: TRBV28; abundance: .; d_gene: .; j_gene: TRBJ2-7; CDR3nt: TGTGCCAGTCGACGGACTGGGGTAACCTACGAGCAGTACTTC; CDR3aa: CASRRTGVTYEQYF
v_gene: TRBV28; abundance: once; d_gene: .; j_gene: TRBJ1-6; CDR3nt: TGTGCCAGCAGAGAGACAATGGTTGGTTCACCCCTCCACTTT; CDR3aa: CASRETMVGSPLHF
v_gene: TRBV4-1; abundance: .; d_gene: .; j_gene: TRBJ2-3; CDR3nt: TGCGCCAGCAGCCAACGGGGCGTCGGGGGTCCCACAGATACGCAGTATTTT; CDR3aa: CASSQRGVGGPTDTQYF
v_gene: TRBV5-6; abundance: .; d_gene: TRBD2; j_gene: TRBJ2-1; CDR3nt: TGTGCCAGCAGCTCCAAGATAGTCGGCGGGAGATATTATGAGCAGTTCTTC; CDR3aa: CASSSKIVGGRYYEQFF
v_gene: TRBV19; abundance: .; d_gene: .; j_gene: TRBJ1-2; CDR3nt: TGTGCCAGTCTTCCTCAGGCGTCGATCCCATATGGCTACACCTTC; CDR3aa: CASLPQASIPYGYTF
v_gene: TRBV5-1; abundance: .; d_gene: TRBD1; j_gene: TRBJ1-2; CDR3nt: TGCGCCAGCAGCCCGGACAGGGAGAGCTACACCTTC; CDR3aa: CASSPDRESYTF
v_gene: TRBV5-1; abundance: .; d_gene: .; j_gene: TRBJ1-4; CDR3nt: TGCGCCAGCAGAGGGGGAACAGGGAATGAAAAACTGTTTTTT; CDR3aa: CASRGGTGNEKLFF
v_gene: TRBV27; abundance: .; d_gene: TRBD1; j_gene: TRBJ2-7; CDR3nt: TGTGCCAGCAGTTTACAACAGGGGTACGAGCAGTACTTC; CDR3aa: CASSLQQGYEQYF
v_gene: TRBV30; abundance: .; d_gene: .; j_gene: TRBJ1-1; CDR3nt: TGTGCCTGGGACTTCACGGGGTTTCGACCTGAAGCTTTCTTT; CDR3aa: CAWDFTGFRPEAFF
v_gene: TRBV5-1; abundance: .; d_gene: TRBD2; j_gene: TRBJ2-5; CDR3nt: TGCGCCAGCAGCTTTAGTAATCAGCGGGGAGGACAAGAGACCCAGTACTTC; CDR3aa: CASSFSNQRGGQETQYF
v_gene: TRBV6-4; abundance: few; d_gene: TRBD2; j_gene: TRBJ2-1; CDR3nt: TGTGCCAGCAGTGAGTCCTCTAGCGGGGGGGATGAGCAGTTCTTC; CDR3aa: CASSESSSGGDEQFF
v_gene: TRBV28; abundance: .; d_gene: .; j_gene: TRBJ2-2; CDR3nt: TGTGCCAGCAGTTTCTCCTCGCGGGGCCACACCGGGGAGCTGTTTTTT; CDR3aa: CASSFSSRGHTGELFF
v_gene: TRBV6-4; abundance: .; d_gene: TRBD1; j_gene: TRBJ1-4; CDR3nt: TGTGCCAGCAGTGACACCCCGGGACAGGGGTTGGAAAAACTGTTTTTT; CDR3aa: CASSDTPGQGLEKLFF
v_gene: TRBV30; abundance: .; d_gene: .; j_gene: TRBJ2-3; CDR3nt: TGTGCCTGGGGAGCTTACGGGAGCACAGATACGCAGTATTTT; CDR3aa: CAWGAYGSTDTQYF
v_gene: TRBV6-1; abundance: few; d_gene: TRBD2; j_gene: TRBJ2-1; CDR3nt: TGTGCCAGCAGCGGGACTAGCGGGGCCCATGAGCAGTTCTTC; CDR3aa: CASSGTSGAHEQFF
v_gene: TRBV29-1; abundance: .; d_gene: TRBD2; j_gene: TRBJ2-3; CDR3nt: TGCAGCGCCCATCCCTTAGCGGGGTATTTT; CDR3aa: CSAHPLAGYF
v_gene: TRBV23-1; abundance: once; d_gene: .; j_gene: TRBJ2-7; CDR3nt: TGCGCCAGCAGTCAATATTCTGGGCCGAGCATCTACGAGCAGTACTTC; CDR3aa: CASSQYSGPSIYEQYF
v_gene: TRBV6-6; abundance: .; d_gene: TRBD2; j_gene: TRBJ2-1; CDR3nt: TGTGCCAGCAGTGGTTGGACTAGCGGGGAAGGGAATGAGCAGTTCTTC; CDR3aa: CASSGWTSGEGNEQFF
v_gene: TRBV10-2; abundance: .; d_gene: .; j_gene: TRBJ2-7; CDR3nt: TGCGCCAGCAGCCCTTTGCGACAGTACTACGAGCAGTACTTC; CDR3aa: CASSPLRQYYEQYF
v_gene: TRBV6-5; abundance: .; d_gene: .; j_gene: TRBJ1-5; CDR3nt: TGTGCCAGCAGTTACGGGGGGGCCAATCAGCCCCAGCATTTT; CDR3aa: CASSYGGANQPQHF
v_gene: TRBV10-3; abundance: .; d_gene: TRBD1; j_gene: TRBJ1-1; CDR3nt: TGTGCCATCAGTGGACGGACAGGTGTGAACACTGAAGCTTTCTTT; CDR3aa: CAISGRTGVNTEAFF
v_gene: TRBV7-8; abundance: .; d_gene: TRBD1; j_gene: TRBJ2-7; CDR3nt: TGTGCCAGCAGTCCGGACAGGATGAGCTCCTACGAGCAGTACTTC; CDR3aa: CASSPDRMSSYEQYF
v_gene: TRBV4-1; abundance: .; d_gene: TRBD2; j_gene: TRBJ2-7; CDR3nt: TGCGCCAGCAGCCTAGAGGAGCGGGGGGTAGAGCAGTACTTC; CDR3aa: CASSLEERGVEQYF
v_gene: TRBV10-3; abundance: .; d_gene: .; j_gene: TRBJ1-2; CDR3nt: TGTGCCATCAGTGAGGACCAGACTTATGGCTACACCTTC; CDR3aa: CAISEDQTYGYTF
v_gene: TRBV14; abundance: .; d_gene: .; j_gene: TRBJ1-2; CDR3nt: TGTGCCAGCAGCCAAGTACCAGGGCAGTTCTATGGCTACACCTTC; CDR3aa: CASSQVPGQFYGYTF
v_gene: TRBV9; abundance: .; d_gene: .; j_gene: TRBJ1-2; CDR3nt: TGTGCCAGCAGCGTGTCTGCAGGGGCAGCTGGCTACACCTTC; CDR3aa: CASSVSAGAAGYTF
v_gene: TRBV6-4; abundance: .; d_gene: .; j_gene: TRBJ2-1; CDR3nt: TGTGCCAGCAGTGACTCCGTTCGGGGGAGCTCCTACAATGAGCAGTTCTTC; CDR3aa: CASSDSVRGSSYNEQFF
v_gene: TRBV7-9; abundance: .; d_gene: TRBD2; j_gene: TRBJ2-7; CDR3nt: TGTGCCAGCAGCTGGCTAGCGGGAGGGCCTCGGGAGCAGTACTTC; CDR3aa: CASSWLAGGPREQYF
v_gene: TRBV7-3; abundance: .; d_gene: .; j_gene: TRBJ2-5; CDR3nt: TGTGCCAGCAGCTTCCCAGGCTCCGAGACCCAGTACTTC; CDR3aa: CASSFPGSETQYF
v_gene: TRBV2; abundance: .; d_gene: .; j_gene: TRBJ1-1; CDR3nt: TGTGCCAGCAGTGTATTGCAGATGAACACTGAAGCTTTCTTT; CDR3aa: CASSVLQMNTEAFF
v_gene: TRBV11-2; abundance: .; d_gene: TRBD1; j_gene: TRBJ1-1; CDR3nt: TGTGCCAGCAGCTCTACTTCGACAGGGGCGAACACTGAAGCTTTCTTT; CDR3aa: CASSSTSTGANTEAFF
v_gene: TRBV6-6; abundance: .; d_gene: TRBD1; j_gene: TRBJ2-1; CDR3nt: TGTGCCAGCAGAAGATCCGGGACAGGGGGGGGGAATGAGCAGTTCTTC; CDR3aa: CASRRSGTGGGNEQFF
v_gene: TRBV2; abundance: .; d_gene: .; j_gene: TRBJ2-1; CDR3nt: TGTGCCAGCAGTGAGTCACAGAAGCAGTTCTTC; CDR3aa: CASSESQKQFF
v_gene: TRBV4-1; abundance: .; d_gene: .; j_gene: TRBJ2-7; CDR3nt: TGCGCCAGCAGCCAAGAAAGGGGCGAGCAGTACTTC; CDR3aa: CASSQERGEQYF
v_gene: TRBV28; abundance: .; d_gene: .; j_gene: TRBJ2-5; CDR3nt: TGTGCCAGCAAGGGAGTGAGGGGGTCTAGGGAGACCCAGTACTTC; CDR3aa: CASKGVRGSRETQYF
v_gene: TRBV30; abundance: .; d_gene: TRBD1; j_gene: TRBJ2-2; CDR3nt: TGTGCCTGGCGCCCCCGGGACAGGGAATCCGGGGAGCTGTTTTTT; CDR3aa: CAWRPRDRESGELFF
v_gene: TRBV6-5; abundance: .; d_gene: TRBD1; j_gene: TRBJ2-7; CDR3nt: TGTGCCAGCAGTTACTCGACAGGGGAGTCCTACGAGCAGTACTTC; CDR3aa: CASSYSTGESYEQYF
v_gene: TRBV2; abundance: many; d_gene: TRBD1; j_gene: TRBJ1-2; CDR3nt: TGTGCCAGCAACAGGGGAGGTGGCTACACCTTC; CDR3aa: CASNRGGGYTF
v_gene: TRBV6-5; abundance: .; d_gene: .; j_gene: TRBJ2-7; CDR3nt: TGTGCCAGCAGTCGCGGGGAGCACTACGAGCAGTACTTC; CDR3aa: CASSRGEHYEQYF
v_gene: TRBV30; abundance: .; d_gene: .; j_gene: TRBJ1-5; CDR3nt: TGTGCCTGGTCTAGGACGAGGGATCAGCCCCAGCATTTT; CDR3aa: CAWSRTRDQPQHF
v_gene: TRBV18; abundance: .; d_gene: .; j_gene: TRBJ1-1; CDR3nt: TGTGCCAGCTCCGGGGTACAGTGGAACACTGAAGCTTTCTTT; CDR3aa: CASSGVQWNTEAFF
v_gene: TRBV6-5; abundance: few; d_gene: TRBD2; j_gene: TRBJ2-1; CDR3nt: TGTGCCAGCAGTTCGGGGGGGGATTGGGAGCAGTTCTTC; CDR3aa: CASSSGGDWEQFF
v_gene: TRBV29-1; abundance: .; d_gene: TRBD2; j_gene: TRBJ2-3; CDR3nt: TGCAGCGTTGCCCGGCTAGCGGGAGGTGGGGCCACAGATACGCAGTATTTT; CDR3aa: CSVARLAGGGATDTQYF
v_gene: TRBV29-1; abundance: .; d_gene: TRBD2; j_gene: TRBJ2-2; CDR3nt: TGCAGCGTTGAAGATGGGAGCAAGGAGCGGGGGGGCGTCGGGGAGCTGTTTTTT; CDR3aa: CSVEDGSKERGGVGELFF